Presented here are 21 T cell receptor beta chains from one specimen sequenced in a study of tumor and adjacent non-tumor tissue in lung cancer (dated by TCRdb to the late 2010s). Receptor amplification or capture employed multiplex PCR. The sequencer was an Illumina HiSeq 2500. TCRbeta libraries were built by three rounds of nested PCR using primers (Table S4), following protocols modified from ARM-PCR. The public reads were reprocessed in TCRdb via fastp at Q25 and MiXCR, keeping in-frame beta chains. Each CDR3 protein gets just one entry, which takes the most common genes and DNA from the rows behind it. Present in this sample are about 93,000 distinct CDR3 sequences, approximately 70% of which were seen just once. Clones ranked in the top ten supply about a sixth of the sample. RNA was isolated from bulk, unsorted tissue, and RNA quality was assessed with a NanoDrop ND-1000 and an Agilent 2100.

The sample taken for sequencing was lung tumor tissue. All receptors come from a man in his sixties with non-small cell lung cancer.

As concerns this clonotype: Since no conserved phenylalanine or tryptophan closes the CDR3, a read error is the likely cause. The chain has TRBV7-2 and TRBJ2-3; perhaps TRBD1 as D (6 bases). The V end lost 4 bases, the J end lost 4 bases, and 18 bases lay between the germline ends. Germline V gene data show CDR1 as SGHTA and CDR2 as FQGNSA. The CDR3 extends over 16 amino acids. The CDR3 nucleotides read TGTGCCAGCAGCTCAGTCCTAGCAGGGGATGCAGATACGCAGTATTCT. Amino acid sequence: CASSSVLAGDADTQYS.

This clonotype was counted at least ten times. Possible read error: a much larger clone is one base away. This chain links TRBV11-2 with TRBJ2-1; D is uncertain. The V gene's germline CDR1 is SGHAT and CDR2 FQNNGV. CDR3 length: 14 amino acids. The CDR3 nucleotides are TGTGCCAGCAGCTTAGACGGGTCCCGCAATGAGCGGTTCTTC. Its translation: CASSLDGSRNERFF.

Turning to this clonotype: The CDR3 end shows no conserved phenylalanine or tryptophan, and so a read error is likely. The chain joins TRBV11-2 to TRBJ2-3, with 7 bases lining up with TRBD2. This CDR3 has 15 amino acids. CDR1 and CDR2 (germline): SGHAT, FQNNGV. CDR3 sequence (DNA): TGTGCCAACAGCATGAGCGGGATGGTCACAAATACGCAGTATTTA. Translated, it gives CANSMSGMVTNTQYL.

Concerning this clonotype: The junction does not match germline at one end; this may be a read error. V gene TRBV12-3 or TRBV12-4 combines with J gene TRBJ2-6, with D maybe TRBD1 (5 bases). The CDR3 extends over 18 amino acids. As DNA, the CDR3 is TGTACCAGCAGTTCTATCCTAGGGCCACTCTCTGGGGCCAACGTCCTGACCTTC. Protein product: CTSSSILGPLSGANVLTF.

This clonotype has only one observation. The junction departs from the called germline gene at one end, perhaps through a read error. This chain connects TRBV11-2 to TRBJ2-1, with 7 bases that match TRBD2. Per the germline V gene, CDR1 is SGHAT and CDR2 is FQNNGV. There are 15 residues in the CDR3. CDR3 sequence reads: CASNLPASGRNEQFF. The DNA for the CDR3 is TGTGCCAGCAACTTACCGGCTAGCGGTAGAAATGAGCAGTTCTTC.

This clonotype was counted a few times. This may be a read error, as it is one base from a much larger clone. Lacking the conserved final phenylalanine or tryptophan, this CDR3 likely reflects a read error. The rearrangement links TRBV6-5 to TRBJ2-7, with no clear D. Looked up from germline, CDR1 is MNHEY and CDR2 is SVGAGI. The length of the CDR3 is 14 residues. The V end was cut by 6 bases, the J end by 6 bases, with 18 bases between. The CDR3 coding sequence is TGTGCCAGCAGCCTACAAGCTTCATTCGGCGAGCAGTACCTC. Encoded protein: CASSLQASFGEQYL.

At least ten counts were recorded for this clonotype. The CDR3 nucleotides are TGCAGTGCTGTAAGATGGGATGAGCAGTTCTTC. This sequence encodes CSAVRWDEQFF. The chain is built from TRBV20-1 and TRBJ2-1; D not resolved. Per the germline V gene, CDR1 is DFQATT and CDR2 is SNEGSKA (reference sequence). This CDR3 comprises 11 residues. Trimming left V 5 bases short and J 8 bases short, with 10 bases between.

Turning to this clonotype: One junction end disagrees with the germline gene, perhaps due to a read error. The V call is TRBV6-2 or TRBV6-3, the J call TRBJ2-2; D could derive from TRBD1 or TRBD2 (6 bases each). The CDR3 contains 16 residues. The germline CDR1 and CDR2 sequences are MNHEY and SVGEGT. CDR3 in DNA: TGTGCCAGCAGTCTCCGACTAGTGGGGGACACCCGGGAGCTGTTTTTT. Amino acid sequence: CASSLRLVGDTRELFF.

This clonotype turned up a few times. One base away lies a much larger clone, so this may be a sequencing read error. J is TRBJ1-2 and V is TRBV4-1; a possible D gene is TRBD1 (5 bases). The V gene's germline CDR1 is MGHRA and CDR2 YSYEKL. CDR3 length: 15 amino acids. CDR3: CVSSQLTDTNYGYTF. CDR3 DNA sequence: TGCGTCAGCAGCCAACTGACAGACACTAACTATGGCTACACCTTC.

This clonotype was counted between two and nine times. The chain uses TRBV29-1 and TRBJ2-1; 9 nucleotides agree with TRBD2. V lost 8 bases and J lost 4; bases outside the gene matches: 12. This CDR3 has 15 amino acids. The germline V gene encodes CDR1 SQVTM and CDR2 ANQGSEA. CDR3 coding DNA: TGCAGCCTTGGGGCATCTAGCGGGAATTACAATGAGCAGTTCTTC. This encodes CSLGASSGNYNEQFF.

For this clonotype: The missing conserved phenylalanine or tryptophan at the end of this CDR3 makes a read error likely. This CDR3 reads CASSLGGRTNTEAFY. The CDR3 coding sequence is TGTGCCAGCAGCTTAGGAGGACGGACGAACACTGAAGCTTTCTAT. The chain joins TRBV7-2 to TRBJ1-1, with no clear D. V was pared by 1 base and J by 1 base, with 10 bases between. Germline CDR1 and CDR2: SGHTA and FQGNSA. CDR3 length equals 15 residues.

As for this clonotype: A clone one base away is much larger, so this may be a read error. The chain links TRBV10-3 to TRBJ2-1, with D perhaps TRBD1 or TRBD2 (5 bases each). V lost 4 bases and J 8 bases, leaving 15 bases between the germline ends. The germline V gene encodes CDR1 ENHRY and CDR2 SYGVKD. The CDR3 is 14 amino acids. CDR3 bases: TGTGCCATCAGTGCAGTGAGGGGTTACGATGAGCAGTTCTTC. Protein product: CAISAVRGYDEQFF.

In the case of this clonotype: One junction end does not reproduce the germline sequence, and a read error may be involved. The genes are TRBV4-1 and TRBJ2-6; 7 bases are a match to TRBD2. Germline assignment: CDR1 MGHRA and CDR2 YSYEKL. This CDR3 comprises 17 residues. This CDR3 reads CPSSQELASSVANVLTF. The CDR3 bases are TGCCCCAGCAGCCAAGAACTAGCGTCCTCCGTGGCCAACGTCCTGACTTTC.

The V and J genes are TRBV5-4 and TRBJ2-2; 7 nucleotides align to TRBD1. Germline V gene sequence: CDR1 SGHNT, CDR2 YYREEE (reference sequence). The V gene end was trimmed by 3 bases and the J gene end by 0 bases; junction bases not matched to a gene: 5. The CDR3 totals 16 residues. As DNA, the CDR3 is TGTGCCAGCAGCTCTCATACAGGGGCGAACACCGGGGAGCTGTTTTTT. Protein: CASSSHTGANTGELFF.

Comments on this clonotype: The junction shows a germline mismatch at one end, possibly a read error. The chain couples TRBV29-1 to TRBJ2-1; the match to TRBD2 covers 9 bases. This CDR3 is built from 17 residues. CDR1 and CDR2 (germline): SQVTM, ANQGSEA. CDR3 protein: CSVEDTAEGLAFDEQLF. The CDR3 DNA sequence: TGCAGCGTTGAAGATACGGCTGAGGGACTAGCATTCGATGAGCAGCTCTTC.

In this sample, this clonotype turned up many times. The rearrangement uses TRBV12-3 or TRBV12-4 and TRBJ2-2; D is uncertain. This CDR3 has 13 amino acids. Between the trimmed V and J ends, which lost 7 bases and 4 bases, there was a span of 10 bases. CDR3 in amino acids: CASNPRGTGELFF. CDR3 DNA sequence: TGTGCCAGCAACCCCCGAGGCACCGGGGAGCTGTTTTTT.

At least ten counts were recorded for this clonotype. The rearrangement joins TRBV6-5 to TRBJ1-4; no clear D. The CDR3 consists of 16 residues. The V end lost 3 bases, the J end lost 7 bases, and 18 bases lay between the germline ends. The germline gives CDR1 MNHEY, CDR2 SVGAGI. Here the CDR3 reads CASSYRSGEGSEKLFF. The CDR3 bases are TGTGCCAGCAGTTATCGCAGCGGAGAGGGTAGTGAAAAACTGTTTTTT.

This clonotype was recorded at least ten times. This chain connects TRBV6-6 to TRBJ1-2; perhaps TRBD1 as D (6 bases). V was trimmed by 2 bases and J by 6 bases, leaving 10 bases between them. Germline assignment: CDR1 MNHNY and CDR2 SVGAGI (reference sequence). The CDR3 totals 13 residues. The CDR3 DNA sequence: TGTGCCAGCAGTTACACAGGACAGAATGGCTACACCTTC. It translates to CASSYTGQNGYTF.

This clonotype has at least ten counts. The V gene is TRBV7-9, the J gene TRBJ1-1; D possibly corresponds to TRBD1 (5 bases). The CDR3 sequence is 14 residues long. Germline CDR1 SEHNR, CDR2 FQNEAQ (reference sequence). Trimming pared 5 bases from V and 0 bases from J, leaving 10 bases between. This CDR3 reads CASSLGHLNTEAFF. The CDR3 bases are TGTGCCAGCAGCCTGGGGCACCTGAACACTGAAGCTTTCTTT.

As regards this clonotype: The junction departs from the called germline gene at one end, perhaps through a read error. This chain connects TRBV6-1 to TRBJ1-1; D unresolved. The CDR3 has 13 residues. The germline V gene has CDR1 MNHNS and CDR2 SASEGT. The CDR3 spells CASRTTANAEAFF. The CDR3 DNA reads TGTGCCAGCAGAACGACCGCGAACGCTGAAGCTTTCTTT.

Details on this clonotype: It may be a read error: a sequence one base away is much more abundant. The gene calls are TRBV30 and TRBJ1-1, with D possibly matching TRBD1 (6 bases). The germline CDR1 and CDR2 sequences are GTSNPN and SVGIG (reference sequence). The CDR3 totals 14 residues. V shed 4 bases and J shed 3 bases, with 15 bases lying between them. The DNA of the CDR3 is TGTGCCTGGAATGTAGGGGGGGTGGACACTGAAGCTTTCTTT. Translated, it gives CAWNVGGVDTEAFF. Complete variable domain (other parts from reference TRBV30 and TRBJ1-1): SQTIHQWPATLVQPVGSPLSLECTVEGTSNPNLYWYRQAAGRGLQLLFYSVGIGQISSEVPQNLSASRPQDRQFILSSKKLLLSDSGFYLCAWNVGGVDTEAFFGQGTRLTVV.